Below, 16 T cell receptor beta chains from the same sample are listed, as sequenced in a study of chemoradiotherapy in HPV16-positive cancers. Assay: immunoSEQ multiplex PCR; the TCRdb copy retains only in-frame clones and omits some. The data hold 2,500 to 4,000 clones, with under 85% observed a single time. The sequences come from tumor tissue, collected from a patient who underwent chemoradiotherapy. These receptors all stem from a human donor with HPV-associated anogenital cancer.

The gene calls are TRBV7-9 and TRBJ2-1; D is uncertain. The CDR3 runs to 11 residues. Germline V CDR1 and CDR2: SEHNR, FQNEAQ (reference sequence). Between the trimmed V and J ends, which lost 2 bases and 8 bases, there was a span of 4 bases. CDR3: CASSLFHEQFF. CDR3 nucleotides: TGTGCCAGCAGCTTATTCCATGAGCAGTTCTTC.

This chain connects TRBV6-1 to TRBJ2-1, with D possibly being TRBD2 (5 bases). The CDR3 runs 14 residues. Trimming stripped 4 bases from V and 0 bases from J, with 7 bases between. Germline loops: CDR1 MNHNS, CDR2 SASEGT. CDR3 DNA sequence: TGTGCCAGCAGTGTTAGCGTCTCCTACAATGAGCAGTTCTTC. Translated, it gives CASSVSVSYNEQFF.

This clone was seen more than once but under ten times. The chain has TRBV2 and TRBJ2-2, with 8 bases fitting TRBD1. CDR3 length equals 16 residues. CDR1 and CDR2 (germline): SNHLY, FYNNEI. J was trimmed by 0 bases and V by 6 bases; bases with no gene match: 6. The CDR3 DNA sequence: TGTGCCAGCAGGGTTAGGACAGGGCCGAACACCGGGGAGCTGTTTTTT. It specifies CASRVRTGPNTGELFF.

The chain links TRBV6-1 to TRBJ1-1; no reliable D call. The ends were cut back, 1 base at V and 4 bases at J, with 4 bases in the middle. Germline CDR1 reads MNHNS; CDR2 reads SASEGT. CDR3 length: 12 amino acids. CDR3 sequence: CASSEGPTEAFF. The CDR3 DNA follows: TGTGCCAGCAGTGAAGGACCCACTGAAGCTTTCTTT.

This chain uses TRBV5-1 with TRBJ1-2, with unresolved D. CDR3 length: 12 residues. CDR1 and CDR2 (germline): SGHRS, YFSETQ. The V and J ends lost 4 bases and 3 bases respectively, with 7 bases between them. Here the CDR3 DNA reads TGCGCCAGCAGCCCGCTGGACTATGGCTACACCTTC. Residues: CASSPLDYGYTF.

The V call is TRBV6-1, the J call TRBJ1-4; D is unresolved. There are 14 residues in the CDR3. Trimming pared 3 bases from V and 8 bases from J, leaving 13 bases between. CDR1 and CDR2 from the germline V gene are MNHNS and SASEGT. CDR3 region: CASSDSASGEKLFF. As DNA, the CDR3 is TGTGCCAGCAGTGATTCGGCCTCGGGGGAAAAACTGTTTTTT.

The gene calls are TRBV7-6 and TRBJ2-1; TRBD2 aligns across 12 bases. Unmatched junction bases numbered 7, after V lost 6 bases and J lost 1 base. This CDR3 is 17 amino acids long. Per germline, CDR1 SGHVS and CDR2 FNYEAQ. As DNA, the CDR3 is TGTGCCAGCAGGCCACGACTAGCGGGAGTATCCTACAATGAGCAGTTCTTC. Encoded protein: CASRPRLAGVSYNEQFF.

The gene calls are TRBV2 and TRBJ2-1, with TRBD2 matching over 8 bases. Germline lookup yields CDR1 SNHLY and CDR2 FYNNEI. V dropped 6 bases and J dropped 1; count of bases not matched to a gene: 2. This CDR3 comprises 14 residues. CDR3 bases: TGTGCCAGCAGGGGACTAGTGTCCTACAATGAGCAGTTCTTC. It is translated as CASRGLVSYNEQFF. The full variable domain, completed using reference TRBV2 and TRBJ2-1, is EPEVTQTPSHQVTQMGQEVILRCVPISNHLYFYWYRQILGQKVEFLVSFYNNEISEKSEIFDDQFSVERPDGSNFTLKIRSTKLEDSAMYFCASRGLVSYNEQFFGPGTRLTVL.

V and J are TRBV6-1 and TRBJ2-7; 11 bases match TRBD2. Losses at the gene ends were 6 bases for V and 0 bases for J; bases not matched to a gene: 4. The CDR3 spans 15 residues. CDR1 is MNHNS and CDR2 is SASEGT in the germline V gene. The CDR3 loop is CASSTSGSSSYEQYF. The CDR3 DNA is TGTGCCAGCAGCACTAGCGGGAGTAGCTCCTACGAGCAGTACTTC.

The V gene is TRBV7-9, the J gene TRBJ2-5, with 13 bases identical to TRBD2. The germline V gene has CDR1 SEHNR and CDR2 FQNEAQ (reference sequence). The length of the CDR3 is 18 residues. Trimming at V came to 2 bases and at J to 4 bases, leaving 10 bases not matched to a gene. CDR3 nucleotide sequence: TGTGCCAGCAGCTTACCAGGGACTAGCGGGGTCCCCGTAGAGACCCAGTACTTC. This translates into CASSLPGTSGVPVETQYF.

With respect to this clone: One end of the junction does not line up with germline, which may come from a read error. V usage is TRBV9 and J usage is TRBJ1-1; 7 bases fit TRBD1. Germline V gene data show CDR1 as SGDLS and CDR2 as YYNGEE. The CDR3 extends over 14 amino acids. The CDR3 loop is CASSGVQGNTETFF. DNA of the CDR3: TGTGCCAGCAGCGGGGTACAGGGGAACACTGAAACTTTCTTT.

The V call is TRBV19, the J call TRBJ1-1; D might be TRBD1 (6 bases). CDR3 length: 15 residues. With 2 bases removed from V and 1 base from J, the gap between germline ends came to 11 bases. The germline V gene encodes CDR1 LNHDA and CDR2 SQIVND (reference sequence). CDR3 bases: TGTGCCAGTAGTATAAGGGGGGATTGGAACACTGAAGCTTTCTTT. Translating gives CASSIRGDWNTEAFF.

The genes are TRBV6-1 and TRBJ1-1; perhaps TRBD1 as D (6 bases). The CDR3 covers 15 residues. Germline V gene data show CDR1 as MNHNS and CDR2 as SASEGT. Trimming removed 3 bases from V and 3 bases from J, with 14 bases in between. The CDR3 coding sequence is TGTGCCAGCAGTGATTTGACGGGGGCTGACACTGAAGCTTTCTTT. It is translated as CASSDLTGADTEAFF.

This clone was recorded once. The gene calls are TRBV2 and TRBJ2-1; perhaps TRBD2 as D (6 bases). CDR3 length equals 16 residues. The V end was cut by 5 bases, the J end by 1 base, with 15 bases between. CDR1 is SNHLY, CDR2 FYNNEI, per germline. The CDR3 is CASSRRGLDSYNEQFF. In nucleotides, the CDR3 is TGTGCCAGCAGTCGTAGGGGACTGGATTCCTACAATGAGCAGTTCTTC.

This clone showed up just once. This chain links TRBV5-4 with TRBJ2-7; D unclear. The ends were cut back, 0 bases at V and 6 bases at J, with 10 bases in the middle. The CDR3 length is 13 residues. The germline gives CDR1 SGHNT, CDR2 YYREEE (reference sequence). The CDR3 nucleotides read TGTGCCAGCAGCTTGGGGCTTTGGAGCGAGCAGTACTTC. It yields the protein CASSLGLWSEQYF.

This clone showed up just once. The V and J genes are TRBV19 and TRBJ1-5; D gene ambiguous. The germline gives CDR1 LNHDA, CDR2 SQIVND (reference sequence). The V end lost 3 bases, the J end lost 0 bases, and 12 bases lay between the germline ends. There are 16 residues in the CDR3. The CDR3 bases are TGTGCCAGTAGTATGCGGACGGCATATAGCAATCAGCCCCAGCATTTT. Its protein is CASSMRTAYSNQPQHF.